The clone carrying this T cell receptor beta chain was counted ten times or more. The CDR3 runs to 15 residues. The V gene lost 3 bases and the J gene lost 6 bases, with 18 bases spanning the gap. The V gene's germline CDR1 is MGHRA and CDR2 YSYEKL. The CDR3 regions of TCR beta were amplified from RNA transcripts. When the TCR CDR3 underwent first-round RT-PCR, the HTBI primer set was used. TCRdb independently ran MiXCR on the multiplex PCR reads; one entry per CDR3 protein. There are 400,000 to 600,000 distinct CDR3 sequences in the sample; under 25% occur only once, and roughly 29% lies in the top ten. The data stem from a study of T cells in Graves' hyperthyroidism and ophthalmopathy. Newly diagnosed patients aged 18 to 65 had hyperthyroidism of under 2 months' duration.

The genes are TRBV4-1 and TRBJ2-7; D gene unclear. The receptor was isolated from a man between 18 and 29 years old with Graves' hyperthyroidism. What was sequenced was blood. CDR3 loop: CASSHPGPAKGEQYF. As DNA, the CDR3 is TGCGCCAGCAGCCACCCCGGGCCGGCTAAGGGCGAGCAGTACTTC.